The clone carrying this TCR beta chain was found once. The PCR was carried out with 60 Vbeta primers and 13 Jbeta primers. Libraries were prepared by immunoSEQ multiplex PCR; TCRdb keeps only in-frame clonotypes and omits some of them. The table shows around 170,000 clones, with about 65% occurring only once. The record originates from a study of cytomegalovirus exposure and HLA in healthy donors. V lost 5 bases and J lost 2; bases outside the gene matches: 8. Germline V gene lookup returns CDR1 MNHNS and CDR2 SASEGT. The CDR3 is made up of 15 amino acids. Sequenced material: PBMCs. The source of this sequence is a girl under 18 in good health and CMV-seronegative. The chain is built from TRBV6-1 and TRBJ1-1; 7 positions agree with TRBD1. The CDR3: CASSTRQGGNTEAFF. The CDR3 bases are TGTGCCAGCAGTACCAGACAGGGAGGCAACACTGAAGCTTTCTTT.